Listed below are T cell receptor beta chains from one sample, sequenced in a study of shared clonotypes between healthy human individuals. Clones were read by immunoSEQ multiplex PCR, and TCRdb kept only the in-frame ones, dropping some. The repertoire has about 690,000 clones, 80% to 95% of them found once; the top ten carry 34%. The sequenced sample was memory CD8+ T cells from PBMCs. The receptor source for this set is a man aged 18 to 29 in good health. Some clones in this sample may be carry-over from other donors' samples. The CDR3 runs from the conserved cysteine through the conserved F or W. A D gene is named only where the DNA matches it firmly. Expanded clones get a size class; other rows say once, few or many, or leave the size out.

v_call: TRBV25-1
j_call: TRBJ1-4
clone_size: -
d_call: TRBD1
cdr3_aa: CASSELRQGVPEKLFF
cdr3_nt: TGTGCCAGCAGTGAACTCCGACAGGGTGTCCCCGAAAAACTGTTTTTT

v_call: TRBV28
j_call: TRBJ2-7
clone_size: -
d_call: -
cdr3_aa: CASRRTGTSSYEQYF
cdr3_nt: TGTGCCAGCAGACGAACCGGGACCTCCTCCTACGAGCAGTACTTC

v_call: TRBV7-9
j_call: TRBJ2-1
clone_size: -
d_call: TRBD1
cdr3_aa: CASSKTGFSSYNEQFF
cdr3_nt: TGTGCCAGCAGCAAGACAGGGTTTAGCTCCTACAATGAGCAGTTCTTC

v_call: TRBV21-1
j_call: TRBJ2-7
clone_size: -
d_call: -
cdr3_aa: CASSKELPPALLYEQYF
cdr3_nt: TGTGCCAGCAGCAAAGAACTGCCGCCAGCACTTCTCTACGAGCAGTACTTC

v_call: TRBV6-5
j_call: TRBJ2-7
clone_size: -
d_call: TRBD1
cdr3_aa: CASSPGQGLEQYF
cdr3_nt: TGTGCCAGCAGTCCCGGACAGGGTCTCGAGCAGTACTTC

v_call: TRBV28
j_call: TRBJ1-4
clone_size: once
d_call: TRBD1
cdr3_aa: CASSPTGGATNEKLFF
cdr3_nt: TGTGCCAGCAGTCCTACAGGGGGCGCAACTAATGAAAAACTGTTTTTT

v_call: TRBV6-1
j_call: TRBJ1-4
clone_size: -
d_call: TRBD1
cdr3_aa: CASTARGINEKLFF
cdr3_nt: TGTGCCAGCACCGCCAGGGGGATTAATGAAAAACTGTTTTTT

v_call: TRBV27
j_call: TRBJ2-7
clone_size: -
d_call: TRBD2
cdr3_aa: CASSPLAGGPSSYEQYF
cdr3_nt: TGTGCCAGCAGTCCCTTAGCGGGAGGTCCCAGTTCGTACGAGCAGTACTTC

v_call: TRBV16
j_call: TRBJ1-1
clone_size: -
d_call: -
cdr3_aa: CASSYGQSATEAFF
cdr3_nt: TGTGCCAGCAGCTACGGACAGTCTGCAACTGAAGCTTTCTTT

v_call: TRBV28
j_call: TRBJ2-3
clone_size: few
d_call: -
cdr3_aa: CASSLRGTDTQYF
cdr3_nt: TGTGCCAGCAGTTTACGGGGCACAGATACGCAGTATTTT

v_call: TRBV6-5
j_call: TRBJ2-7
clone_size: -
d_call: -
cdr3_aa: CASSYSSPIVYEQYF
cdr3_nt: TGTGCCAGCAGTTACTCGAGCCCGATCGTTTACGAGCAGTACTTC

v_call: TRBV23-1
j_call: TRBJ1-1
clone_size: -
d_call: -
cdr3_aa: CASSFDRIMNTEAFF
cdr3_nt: TGCGCCAGCAGCTTTGACAGGATCATGAACACTGAAGCTTTCTTT

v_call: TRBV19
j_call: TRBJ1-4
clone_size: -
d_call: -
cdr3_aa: CASSMYADNEKLFF
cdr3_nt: TGTGCCAGTAGTATGTATGCCGATAATGAAAAACTGTTTTTT

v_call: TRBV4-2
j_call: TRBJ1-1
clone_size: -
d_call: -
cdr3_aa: CASSQLRGGTEAFF
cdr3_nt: TGTGCCAGCAGCCAACTAAGGGGGGGGACTGAAGCTTTCTTT

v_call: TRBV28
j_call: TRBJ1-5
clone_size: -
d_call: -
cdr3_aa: CASSLEGVSNQPQHF
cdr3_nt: TGTGCCAGCAGTTTAGAAGGGGTTAGCAATCAGCCCCAGCATTTT

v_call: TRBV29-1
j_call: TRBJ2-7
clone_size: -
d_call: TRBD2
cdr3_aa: CSAGLVAGPEQYF
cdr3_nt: TGCAGCGCCGGGTTGGTAGCGGGGCCCGAGCAGTACTTC

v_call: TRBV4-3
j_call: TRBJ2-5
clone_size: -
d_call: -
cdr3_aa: CASSQGRLGSPETQYF
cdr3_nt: TGCGCCAGCAGCCAAGGTCGACTAGGTTCGCCAGAGACCCAGTACTTC

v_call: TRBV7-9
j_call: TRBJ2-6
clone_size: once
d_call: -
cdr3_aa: CASSFTYDSGANVLTF
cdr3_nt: TGTGCCAGCAGCTTCACGTATGATTCTGGGGCCAACGTCCTGACTTTC

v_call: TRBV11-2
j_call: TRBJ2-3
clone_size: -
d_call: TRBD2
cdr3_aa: CASSQGGVLAGVDTQYF
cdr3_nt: TGTGCCAGCAGTCAGGGGGGGGTGTTAGCGGGAGTGGATACGCAGTATTTT

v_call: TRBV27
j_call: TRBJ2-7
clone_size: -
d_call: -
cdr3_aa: CASNSYEQYF
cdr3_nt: TGTGCCAGCAACTCCTACGAGCAGTACTTC

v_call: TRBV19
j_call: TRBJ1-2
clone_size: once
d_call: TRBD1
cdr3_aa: CASSIGQGYYGYTF
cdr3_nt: TGTGCCAGTAGTATAGGACAGGGGTACTATGGCTACACCTTC

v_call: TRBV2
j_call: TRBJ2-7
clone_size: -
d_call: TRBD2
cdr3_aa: CASRTSAGLASYEQYF
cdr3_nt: TGTGCCAGCAGGACGTCAGCGGGGCTAGCCTCCTACGAGCAGTACTTC

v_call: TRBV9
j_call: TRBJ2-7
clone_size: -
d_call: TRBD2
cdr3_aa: CASSVGSSGRFEQYF
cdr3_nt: TGTGCCAGCAGCGTAGGTTCTAGCGGGAGATTCGAGCAGTACTTC

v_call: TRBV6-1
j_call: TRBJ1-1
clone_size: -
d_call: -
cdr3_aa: CASRAGVTEAFF
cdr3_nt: TGTGCCAGCAGGGCAGGGGTCACTGAAGCTTTCTTT

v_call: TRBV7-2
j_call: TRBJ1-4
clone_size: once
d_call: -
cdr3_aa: CASSLGVTYGEKLFF
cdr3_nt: TGTGCCAGCAGCTTAGGGGTAACCTATGGGGAAAAACTGTTTTTT

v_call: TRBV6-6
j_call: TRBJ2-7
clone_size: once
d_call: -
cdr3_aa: CASSYSNVYEQYF
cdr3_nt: TGTGCCAGCAGTTACTCGAACGTCTACGAGCAGTACTTC

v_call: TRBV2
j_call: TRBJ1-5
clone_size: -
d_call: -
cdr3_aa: CASSESDRGSNQPQHF
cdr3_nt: TGTGCCAGCAGTGAATCCGACCGGGGGAGCAATCAGCCCCAGCATTTT

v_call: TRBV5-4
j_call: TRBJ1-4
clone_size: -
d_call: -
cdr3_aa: CASSSGRINEKLFF
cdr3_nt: TGTGCCAGCAGCTCGGGACGGATTAATGAAAAACTGTTTTTT

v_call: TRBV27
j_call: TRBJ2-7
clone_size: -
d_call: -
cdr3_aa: CASSPRWVSSHGEQYF
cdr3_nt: TGTGCCAGCAGCCCCCGGTGGGTGTCAAGCCACGGGGAGCAGTACTTC

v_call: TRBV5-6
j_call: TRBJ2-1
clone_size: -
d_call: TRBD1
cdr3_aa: CASSWSTGDNEQFF
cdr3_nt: TGTGCCAGCAGCTGGAGTACAGGGGACAATGAGCAGTTCTTC

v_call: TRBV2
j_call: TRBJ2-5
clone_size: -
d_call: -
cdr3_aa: CASSEEAKLQETQYF
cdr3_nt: TGTGCCAGCAGTGAAGAGGCCAAGTTACAAGAGACCCAGTACTTC

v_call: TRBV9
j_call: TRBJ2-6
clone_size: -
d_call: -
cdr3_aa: CASSLTLKSSFSGANVLTF
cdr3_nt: TGTGCCAGCAGCCTTACCCTAAAAAGTTCCTTCTCTGGGGCCAACGTCCTGACTTTC

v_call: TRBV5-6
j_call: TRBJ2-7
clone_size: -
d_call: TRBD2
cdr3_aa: CASSPISGTHEQYF
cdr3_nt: TGTGCCAGCAGCCCAATTAGCGGGACCCACGAGCAGTACTTC

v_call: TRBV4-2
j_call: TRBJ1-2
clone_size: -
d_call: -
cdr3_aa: CASSQEDRTNYGYTF
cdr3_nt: TGTGCCAGCAGCCAGGAGGACAGAACTAACTATGGCTACACCTTC

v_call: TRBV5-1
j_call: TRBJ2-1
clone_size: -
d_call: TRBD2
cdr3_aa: CASSLGLASYNEQFF
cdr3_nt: TGCGCCAGCAGCTTGGGACTAGCGAGCTACAATGAGCAGTTCTTC

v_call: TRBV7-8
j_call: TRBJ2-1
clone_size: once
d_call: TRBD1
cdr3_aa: CASSPESGQHNNEQFF
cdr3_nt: TGTGCCAGCAGCCCAGAGTCGGGACAGCACAACAATGAGCAGTTCTTC

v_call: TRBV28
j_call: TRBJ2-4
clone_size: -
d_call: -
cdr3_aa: CASSPQQGGIAKNIQYF
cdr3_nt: TGTGCCAGCAGCCCTCAACAGGGGGGGATAGCCAAAAACATTCAGTACTTC

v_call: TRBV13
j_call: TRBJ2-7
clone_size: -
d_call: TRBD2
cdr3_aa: CASSLRSSGEQYF
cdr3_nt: TGTGCCAGCAGCTTAAGGTCTAGCGGTGAGCAGTACTTC